Below, 10 T cell receptor beta chains from the same sample are listed, as sequenced in a study of blood T cell repertoires in COVID-19. Libraries were prepared by immunoSEQ multiplex PCR; TCRdb keeps only in-frame clonotypes and omits some of them. Of 200,000 or so clones detected, around three quarters appear once; the ten largest clones hold less than 7%. The sequenced material came from peripheral blood. These receptors were obtained from a woman in her seventies with acute or convalescent COVID-19.

The chain couples TRBV11-2 to TRBJ1-1, with D unclear. V lost 1 base and J lost 4, with 10 bases in between. The V gene's germline CDR1 is SGHAT and CDR2 FQNNGV. CDR3 length: 14 residues. The DNA for the CDR3 is TGTGCCAGCAGCTTAGGAGGGTTAGGCACTGAAGCTTTCTTT. As protein: CASSLGGLGTEAFF.

The chain has TRBV7-2 and TRBJ1-6, with D uncertain. Deletions cut 4 bases from V and 9 bases from J, with 13 bases between. This CDR3 is built from 14 residues. Germline CDR1 SGHTA, CDR2 FQGNSA. CDR3 sequence (DNA): TGTGCCAGCAGCTCCAGCGGTGGGAGTTCACCCCTCCACTTT. Translation gives CASSSSGGSSPLHF.

This sequence joins TRBV9 and TRBJ2-2; 7 bases line up with TRBD2. Germline values: CDR1 SGDLS, CDR2 YYNGEE. This CDR3 has 16 residues. The V and J ends lost 4 bases and 7 bases, in that order; junction bases with no gene match: 13. In DNA form, the CDR3 reads TGTGCCAGCAGCCCCCCCGGCCTAGCGGCCTACGGGGAGCTGTTTTTT. Translating gives CASSPPGLAAYGELFF.

V and J are TRBV9 and TRBJ1-1; TRBD1 matches at 7 bases. Germline trimming cut 4 bases from V and 5 bases from J; bases unmatched to any gene: 11. The CDR3 covers 15 residues. The germline V gene has CDR1 SGDLS and CDR2 YYNGEE. For the CDR3, the DNA is TGTGCCAGCAGCTCATCAAGACAGGGAAGAACTGAAGCTTTCTTT. Its protein product is CASSSSRQGRTEAFF.

This clone was detected only once. The rearrangement joins TRBV3-1 (or the pseudogene TRBV3-2) to TRBJ2-2, with D maybe TRBD2 (6 bases). V shed 1 base and J shed 4 bases, with 13 bases lying between them. This CDR3 is 16 amino acids long. Per the germline V gene, CDR1 is LGHDT and CDR2 is YNNKEL (reference sequence). Here the CDR3 reads CASSQAGGQTTGELFF. CDR3 bases: TGTGCCAGCAGCCAAGCCGGAGGGCAGACCACCGGGGAGCTGTTTTTT.

The chain recombines TRBV19 with TRBJ1-1; tentative D call: TRBD1 (5 bases). Between the trimmed V and J ends, which lost 5 bases and 1 base, there was a span of 14 bases. The CDR3 has 15 residues. The germline gives CDR1 LNHDA, CDR2 SQIVND (reference sequence). For the CDR3, the DNA is TGTGCCAGTAGTCCACGGGGGAGGGGGAACACTGAAGCTTTCTTT. It encodes CASSPRGRGNTEAFF.

This clone was seen more than once but under ten times. The genes are TRBV7-9 and TRBJ2-1; 8 bases agree with TRBD2. V lost 11 bases to trimming and J lost 3 bases; unmatched junction nucleotides: 9. The CDR3 contains 14 residues. The germline gives CDR1 SEHNR, CDR2 FQNEAQ (reference sequence). CDR3 DNA: TGTGCCTCCATGGGCACTAGCGGCTACAATGAGCAGTTCTTC. Translation gives CASMGTSGYNEQFF.

The rearrangement joins TRBV19 to TRBJ2-3; the D is unclear. The germline V and J ends were trimmed by 3 bases and 4 bases, with 11 bases remaining between them. The germline V gene has CDR1 LNHDA and CDR2 SQIVND (reference sequence). The length of the CDR3 is 14 residues. The DNA for the CDR3 is TGTGCCAGTAGTATGGTCGGGTCCCCAGATACGCAGTATTTT. It codes for CASSMVGSPDTQYF.

Only a few counts were recorded for this clone. The genes are TRBV10-3 and TRBJ1-1, with 7 nucleotides matching TRBD1. CDR3 length: 12 amino acids. With V trimmed by 5 bases and J by 6 bases, 3 bases remained unmatched. Germline CDR1 reads ENHRY; CDR2 reads SYGVKD. CDR3 nucleotides: TGTGCCATCAGTTCCACAGGGGCTGAAGCTTTCTTT. It translates to CAISSTGAEAFF.

This sequence joins TRBV19 and TRBJ2-1, with TRBD2 matching over 8 bases. Germline CDR1 is LNHDA and CDR2 is SQIVND (reference sequence). V trimming: 2 bases; J trimming: 4 bases; junction bases outside the gene matches: 7. There are 16 residues in the CDR3. CDR3 in DNA: TGTGCCAGTAGTATAAGCGGGGGCGTGGAATACAATGAGCAGTTCTTC. Translating gives CASSISGGVEYNEQFF.